Listed here are 9 T cell receptor beta chains from one sample, sequenced in a study of T cells expressing NK-cell markers. Following a re-call of the 5' RACE reads, TCRdb has one entry per CDR3 protein and lacks DNA. The sample has roughly 150,000 distinct CDR3 sequences. Material: blood T cells: a sorted CD56 or NKG2C T cell subset, CD4+ or CD8+ T cells, or bulk PBMC T cells (not recorded which). Receptors originate from a man aged 18-70 years in good health.

V gene TRBV5-5 combines with J gene TRBJ2-7; TCRdb's D gene call, TRBD1, goes unchecked for lack of DNA. Per germline, CDR1 SGHKS and CDR2 YYEKEE (reference sequence). The CDR3 runs 14 residues. This CDR3 reads CASSLVGQGYEQYF.

The chain employs TRBV25-1 and TRBJ2-5. This CDR3 region has 17 residues. The germline CDR1 and CDR2 sequences are MGHDK and SYGVNS. CDR3 sequence: CASQEMSVQPHQETQYF.

V usage is TRBV29-1 and J usage is TRBJ1-2. Germline CDR1 reads SQVTM; CDR2 reads ANQGSEA. The CDR3 totals 11 residues. The CDR3 region is CSVRTSYGYTF.

The rearrangement links TRBV27 to TRBJ2-1; as DNA is missing, the TRBD2 call by TCRdb cannot be tested. The CDR3 extends over 14 amino acids. Germline-derived CDR1 and CDR2 are MNHEY and SMNVEV (reference sequence). The CDR3 sequence: CASSPGGGNNEQFF.

The V gene is TRBV19, the J gene TRBJ2-7; the D call from TCRdb, TRBD1, cannot be confirmed without DNA. The CDR3 runs 14 residues. CDR1 LNHDA and CDR2 SQIVND come from the germline V gene (reference sequence). CDR3 in amino acids: CASSSYPGHDERYF.

The chain links TRBV2 to TRBJ2-3. Germline-derived CDR1 and CDR2 are SNHLY and FYNNEI. This CDR3 is 17 amino acids long. CDR3 protein: CASSEFTDGASTDTQYF.

The chain joins TRBV20-1 to TRBJ2-7; the D gene TCRdb calls, TRBD2, cannot be checked with no DNA. The germline CDR1 and CDR2 sequences are DFQATT and SNEGSKA (reference sequence). The CDR3 has 14 amino acids. Here the CDR3 reads CSAWGTSEDYEQYF.

The V and J genes are TRBV27 and TRBJ2-7; the D call from TCRdb, TRBD1, cannot be confirmed without DNA. The CDR3 sequence is 15 residues long. Germline V lookup: CDR1 MNHEY, CDR2 SMNVEV (reference sequence). CDR3 sequence: CASSPWTGFSLEQYF.

V and J are TRBV20-1 and TRBJ1-5. Germline CDR1 reads DFQATT; CDR2 reads SNEGSKA (reference sequence). The CDR3 extends over 12 amino acids. The CDR3 loop reads CSARDEYQPQHF.